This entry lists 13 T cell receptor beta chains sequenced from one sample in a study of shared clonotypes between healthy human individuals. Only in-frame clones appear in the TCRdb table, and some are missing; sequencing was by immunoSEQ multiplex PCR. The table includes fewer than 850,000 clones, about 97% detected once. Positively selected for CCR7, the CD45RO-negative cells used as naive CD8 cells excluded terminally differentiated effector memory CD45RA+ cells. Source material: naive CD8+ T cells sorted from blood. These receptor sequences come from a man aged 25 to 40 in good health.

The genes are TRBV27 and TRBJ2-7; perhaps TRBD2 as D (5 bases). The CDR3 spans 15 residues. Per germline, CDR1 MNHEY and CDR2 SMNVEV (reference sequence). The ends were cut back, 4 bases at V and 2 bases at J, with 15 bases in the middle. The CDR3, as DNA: TGTGCCAGCAGTTCGGTCCGGGCGGGTACCTACGAGCAGTACTTC. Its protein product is CASSSVRAGTYEQYF.

The CDR3 sequence: CASSLDVSPFSYEQYF. CDR3 DNA sequence: TGTGCCAGCAGCTTAGATGTCAGTCCTTTCTCCTACGAGCAGTACTTC. The chain is built from TRBV7-2 and TRBJ2-7; D is unclear. CDR1 and CDR2 (germline): SGHTA, FQGNSA. With 1 base removed from V and 0 bases from J, the gap between germline ends came to 13 bases. CDR3 size: 16 residues.

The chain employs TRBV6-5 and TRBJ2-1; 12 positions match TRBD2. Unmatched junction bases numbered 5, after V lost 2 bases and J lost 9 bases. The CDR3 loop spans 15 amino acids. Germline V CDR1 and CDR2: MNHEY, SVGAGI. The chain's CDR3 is CASSYSLAGGAEQFF. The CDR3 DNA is TGTGCCAGCAGTTACAGTCTAGCGGGAGGGGCTGAGCAGTTCTTC.

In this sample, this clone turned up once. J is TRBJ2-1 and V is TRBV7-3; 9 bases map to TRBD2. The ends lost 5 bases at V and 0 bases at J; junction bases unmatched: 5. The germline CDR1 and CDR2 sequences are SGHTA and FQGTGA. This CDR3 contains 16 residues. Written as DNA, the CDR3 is TGTGCCAGCAGCCCCACTAGCGGGCCCTCCTACAATGAGCAGTTCTTC. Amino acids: CASSPTSGPSYNEQFF.

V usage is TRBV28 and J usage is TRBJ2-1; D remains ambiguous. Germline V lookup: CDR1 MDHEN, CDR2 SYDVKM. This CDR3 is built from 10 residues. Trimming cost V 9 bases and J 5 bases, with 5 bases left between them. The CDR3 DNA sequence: TGTGCCAGTTGCGACAATGAGCAGTTCTTC. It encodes CASCDNEQFF.

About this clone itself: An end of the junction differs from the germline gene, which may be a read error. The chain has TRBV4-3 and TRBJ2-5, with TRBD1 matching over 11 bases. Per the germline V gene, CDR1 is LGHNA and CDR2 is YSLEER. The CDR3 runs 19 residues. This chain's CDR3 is CASSQAILPGQGDQETQYF. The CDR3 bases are TGCGCCAGCAGCCAAGCCATCCTGCCGGGACAGGGGGATCAAGAAACCCAGTACTTC.

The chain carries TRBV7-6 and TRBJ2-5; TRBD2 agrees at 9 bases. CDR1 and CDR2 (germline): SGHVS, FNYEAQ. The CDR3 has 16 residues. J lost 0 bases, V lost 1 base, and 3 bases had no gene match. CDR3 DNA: TGTGCCAGCAGCTTAGATACTAGCGGGTACCAAGAGACCCAGTACTTC. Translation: CASSLDTSGYQETQYF. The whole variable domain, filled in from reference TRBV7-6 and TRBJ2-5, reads GAGVSQSPRYKVTKRGQDVALRCDPISGHVSLYWYRQALGQGPEFLTYFNYEAQQDKSGLPNDRFSAERPEGSISTLTIQRTEQRDSAMYRCASSLDTSGYQETQYFGPGTRLLVL.

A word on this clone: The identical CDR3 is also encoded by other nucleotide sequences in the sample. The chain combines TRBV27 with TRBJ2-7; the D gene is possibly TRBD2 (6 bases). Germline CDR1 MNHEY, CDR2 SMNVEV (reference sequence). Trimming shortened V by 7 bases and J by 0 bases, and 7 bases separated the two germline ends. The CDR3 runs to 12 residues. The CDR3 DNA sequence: TGTGCCAGCACCGGGAGCTCCTACGAGCAGTACTTC. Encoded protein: CASTGSSYEQYF.

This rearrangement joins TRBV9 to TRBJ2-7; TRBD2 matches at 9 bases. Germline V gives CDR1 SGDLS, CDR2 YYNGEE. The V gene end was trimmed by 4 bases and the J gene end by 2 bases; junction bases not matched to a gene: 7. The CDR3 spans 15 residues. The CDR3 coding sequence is TGTGCCAGCAGCCAACGAGCGGGAGGACCCTACGAGCAGTACTTC. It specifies CASSQRAGGPYEQYF. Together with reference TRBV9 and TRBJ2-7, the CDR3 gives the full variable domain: DSGVTQTPKHLITATGQRVTLRCSPRSGDLSVYWYQQSLDQGLQFLIQYYNGEERAKGNILERFSAQQFPDLHSELNLSSLELGDSALYFCASSQRAGGPYEQYFGPGTRLTVT.

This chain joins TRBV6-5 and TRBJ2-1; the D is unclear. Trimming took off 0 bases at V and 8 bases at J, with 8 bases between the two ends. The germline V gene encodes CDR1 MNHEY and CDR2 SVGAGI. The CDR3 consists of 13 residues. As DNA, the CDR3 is TGTGCCAGCAGTTACTCGAAGGGCTATGAGCAGTTCTTC. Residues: CASSYSKGYEQFF.

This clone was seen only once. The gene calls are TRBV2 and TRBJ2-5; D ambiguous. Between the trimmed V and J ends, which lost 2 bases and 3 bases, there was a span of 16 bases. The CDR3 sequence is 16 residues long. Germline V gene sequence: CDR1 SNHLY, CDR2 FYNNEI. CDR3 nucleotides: TGTGCCAGCAGTGAAACCCAAACTGGTTGGGAAGAGACCCAGTACTTC. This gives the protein CASSETQTGWEETQYF. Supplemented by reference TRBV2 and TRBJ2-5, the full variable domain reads EPEVTQTPSHQVTQMGQEVILRCVPISNHLYFYWYRQILGQKVEFLVSFYNNEISEKSEIFDDQFSVERPDGSNFTLKIRSTKLEDSAMYFCASSETQTGWEETQYFGPGTRLLVL.

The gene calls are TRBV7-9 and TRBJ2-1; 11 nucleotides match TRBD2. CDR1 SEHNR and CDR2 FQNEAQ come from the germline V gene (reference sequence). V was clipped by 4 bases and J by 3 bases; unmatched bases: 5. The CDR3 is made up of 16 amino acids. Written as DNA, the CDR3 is TGTGCCAGCAGCTCCCCGACTAGCGGGGACTACAATGAGCAGTTCTTC. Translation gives CASSSPTSGDYNEQFF.

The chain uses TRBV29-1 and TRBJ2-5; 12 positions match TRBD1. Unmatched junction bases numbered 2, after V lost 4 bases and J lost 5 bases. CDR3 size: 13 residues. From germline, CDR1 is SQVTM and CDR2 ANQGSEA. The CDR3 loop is CSVVGTGGETQYF. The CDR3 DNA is TGCAGCGTTGTTGGGACAGGGGGCGAGACCCAGTACTTC.